The rows below give T cell receptor beta chains drawn from one sample of a study of blood T cells in healthy people across ages. TCRdb independently ran MiXCR on the 5' RACE reads; one entry per CDR3 protein. The profile shows 650,000 to 1,000,000 distinct CDR3 sequences, 35% to 40% of them singletons. The sequenced sample was blood. These receptor sequences come from a man aged 18-30 years in good health. Each CDR3 is given with its conserved first and last residue. A D gene is named only where the DNA matches it firmly. Size tells how often a clone was seen (once, few, many) or the class of an expanded clone, and some rows leave it out.

J gene: TRBJ2-7
clone size: many
V gene: TRBV7-6
D gene: TRBD1
CDR3 DNA: TGTGCCAGCAGCCGGTCTCGGACAGGGGACTACGAGCAGTACTTC
CDR3 protein: CASSRSRTGDYEQYF

J gene: TRBJ2-7
clone size: many
V gene: TRBV20-1
D gene: TRBD2
CDR3 DNA: TGCAGTGTGGGACTAGCGGGGGAAACCTACGAGCAGTACTTC
CDR3 protein: CSVGLAGETYEQYF

J gene: TRBJ2-7
clone size: .
V gene: TRBV7-2
D gene: .
CDR3 DNA: TGTGCCAGCAGCTTAGAGCGCCCCCCTAATGGTGTTGAGCAGTACTTC
CDR3 protein: CASSLERPPNGVEQYF

J gene: TRBJ2-7
clone size: many
V gene: TRBV5-5
D gene: TRBD1
CDR3 DNA: TGTGCCAGCAGCTTGGAGGGACAGATCTACTACGAGCAGTACTTC
CDR3 protein: CASSLEGQIYYEQYF

J gene: TRBJ2-1
clone size: .
V gene: TRBV12-3/TRBV12-4
D gene: TRBD1
CDR3 DNA: TGTGCCAGCACCGGGACAGGTCCCAACAATGAGCAGTTCTTT
CDR3 protein: CASTGTGPNNEQFF

J gene: TRBJ2-7
clone size: few
V gene: TRBV20-1
D gene: .
CDR3 DNA: TGCAGTGCCCCAAGGGGCTTATTTCGGGATGAGCAGTACTTC
CDR3 protein: CSAPRGLFRDEQYF

J gene: TRBJ2-1
clone size: .
V gene: TRBV27
D gene: TRBD2
CDR3 DNA: TGTGCCAGCGGGGGGGAGTCCTACAATGAGCAGTTCTTC
CDR3 protein: CASGGESYNEQFF

J gene: TRBJ2-3
clone size: few
V gene: TRBV2
D gene: .
CDR3 DNA: TGTGCCAGCAGTGAAGCCCCACGGGGCGGGGATACGCAGTATTTT
CDR3 protein: CASSEAPRGGDTQYF

J gene: TRBJ2-5
clone size: .
V gene: TRBV20-1
D gene: TRBD2
CDR3 DNA: TGCAGTGCTAAGGTAGCGGGAGCTCCCTTAGGGAAGACCCAGTACTTC
CDR3 protein: CSAKVAGAPLGKTQYF

J gene: TRBJ2-7
clone size: .
V gene: TRBV4-3
D gene: .
CDR3 DNA: TGCGCCAGCAGCCAAGATCGGCAGACCTACAATGAGCAGTACTTC
CDR3 protein: CASSQDRQTYNEQYF

J gene: TRBJ2-5
clone size: .
V gene: TRBV20-1
D gene: TRBD2
CDR3 DNA: TGCAGTGCTCCGAGACTAGCGGGGCACCAAGAGACCCAGTACTTC
CDR3 protein: CSAPRLAGHQETQYF

J gene: TRBJ2-3
clone size: many
V gene: TRBV20-1
D gene: TRBD1
CDR3 DNA: TGCAGTGCTAGAGTTGGCAGGGGGTACGCAGATACGCAGTATTTT
CDR3 protein: CSARVGRGYADTQYF

J gene: TRBJ2-7
clone size: .
V gene: TRBV12-3/TRBV12-4
D gene: TRBD1
CDR3 DNA: TGTGCCAGCAGCCCTCCAAGGACAGGGAGCGAGCAGTACTTC
CDR3 protein: CASSPPRTGSEQYF

J gene: TRBJ2-5
clone size: .
V gene: TRBV6-2/TRBV6-3
D gene: TRBD1
CDR3 DNA: TGTGCCAGCAGTCGGGGACAGGAGATGTCCCGGACCCAGTACTTC
CDR3 protein: CASSRGQEMSRTQYF

J gene: TRBJ2-1
clone size: few
V gene: TRBV19
D gene: TRBD1
CDR3 DNA: TGTGCCAGTAGTTTCAGGGACAGGGCTAATGAGCAGTTCTTC
CDR3 protein: CASSFRDRANEQFF

J gene: TRBJ2-7
clone size: .
V gene: TRBV21-1
D gene: .
CDR3 DNA: TGTGCCAGCAGCAAAGGTAGGGACGGTGCCTACGAGCAGTACTTC
CDR3 protein: CASSKGRDGAYEQYF

J gene: TRBJ2-7
clone size: few
V gene: TRBV12-5
D gene: .
CDR3 DNA: TGTGCTAGTGGTTTGGCGGGCGAGCAGTACTTC
CDR3 protein: CASGLAGEQYF

J gene: TRBJ1-2
clone size: many
V gene: TRBV27
D gene: .
CDR3 DNA: TGTGCCAGCAGTTTGGGGGGTCGCTATGGCTACACCTTC
CDR3 protein: CASSLGGRYGYTF

J gene: TRBJ1-4
clone size: .
V gene: TRBV7-9
D gene: .
CDR3 DNA: TGTGCCAGTAGCCCCCGACTTGTCCTCGCGACTAATGAAAAACTGTTTTTT
CDR3 protein: CASSPRLVLATNEKLFF

J gene: TRBJ2-7
clone size: .
V gene: TRBV6-6
D gene: TRBD2
CDR3 DNA: TGTGCCAGCAGTGGGAATCCGGGACTAGCGAAGAATGAGCAGTACTTC
CDR3 protein: CASSGNPGLAKNEQYF

J gene: TRBJ1-2
clone size: .
V gene: TRBV29-1
D gene: TRBD1
CDR3 DNA: TGCAGCGTTGAGGGACAGGATGGCTACACCTTC
CDR3 protein: CSVEGQDGYTF

J gene: TRBJ1-2
clone size: .
V gene: TRBV12-3/TRBV12-4
D gene: .
CDR3 DNA: TGTGCCAGCAAAAGTTCTCGGGTGCCCATCTTGTATGGCTACACCTTC
CDR3 protein: CASKSSRVPILYGYTF

J gene: TRBJ2-1
clone size: many
V gene: TRBV9
D gene: TRBD2
CDR3 DNA: TGTGCCAGCAGCGTAGCGGCGGGGGGGCATGGTGAGCAGTTCTTC
CDR3 protein: CASSVAAGGHGEQFF

J gene: TRBJ2-2
clone size: few
V gene: TRBV29-1
D gene: .
CDR3 DNA: TGCAGCGTTGGGGGAGGAAGCACCGGGGAGCTGTTTTTT
CDR3 protein: CSVGGGSTGELFF

J gene: TRBJ2-1
clone size: .
V gene: TRBV7-8
D gene: TRBD1
CDR3 DNA: TGTGCCAACAGCCTCACAGGGGATCCGCGCAATGAGCAGTTCTTC
CDR3 protein: CANSLTGDPRNEQFF

J gene: TRBJ1-2
clone size: many
V gene: TRBV10-3
D gene: .
CDR3 DNA: TGTGCCATCAGTGAGTCAGCGATAAGTAACTATGGCTACACCTTC
CDR3 protein: CAISESAISNYGYTF

J gene: TRBJ2-1
clone size: many
V gene: TRBV4-1
D gene: .
CDR3 DNA: TGCGCCAGCAGCCAAGATATCTCCTACAATGAGCAGTTCTTC
CDR3 protein: CASSQDISYNEQFF

J gene: TRBJ2-5
clone size: few
V gene: TRBV7-9
D gene: TRBD2
CDR3 DNA: TGTGCCAGCAGCTTAGTCGTAGGACCCCTAGCGGGGGAACACAATGAGCAGTACTTC
CDR3 protein: CASSLVVGPLAGEHNEQYF

J gene: TRBJ1-5
clone size: few
V gene: TRBV2
D gene: .
CDR3 DNA: TGTGCCAGCAGTCCCGCTCCGAGACAGAATCAGCCCCAGCATTTT
CDR3 protein: CASSPAPRQNQPQHF

J gene: TRBJ2-5
clone size: once
V gene: TRBV5-1
D gene: TRBD2
CDR3 DNA: TGCGCCAGCAGCTTGGCGGGGGGGGCTGAAGAGACCCAGTACTTC
CDR3 protein: CASSLAGGAEETQYF